This T cell receptor (beta chain) was documented in a study of CD8+ T cells in alopecia areata. Study observations and caveats: Unlike in mice, where it was clearer, TCR sharing across patients was less clear, possibly HLA-related. Baseline CD8+ expansion's link to response remains uncertain, as there was one nonresponder. Elevated clonality characterized lesional scalp relative to normal scalp, particularly in alopecia totalis/universalis.

Specified treatment: oral pan-JAK inhibitor, 5-10 mg twice daily. The authors extracted RNA and reverse transcribed it into cDNA as the sequencing template. The repertoire was sequenced with immunoSEQ multiplex PCR; TCRdb's copy has only in-frame clones and lacks some. The sample has 150,000 to 200,000 clones; 64% are singletons. A remark on this clone: The antigen is not known.

The TCR was taken from a human donor with alopecia areata. Sequencing was performed on CD4+ T cells sorted from blood, taken at roughly week 49, from a patient treated with tofacitinib.

The CDR3 protein is CASSPDRGGFADTQYF. The CDR3 DNA follows: TGTGCCAGCAGCCCCGACCGGGGGGGCTTTGCAGATACGCAGTATTTT. V and J are TRBV7-3 and TRBJ2-3, with 8 bases matching TRBD2. V trimming: 5 bases; J trimming: 4 bases; junction bases outside the gene matches: 11. CDR1 is SGHTA and CDR2 is FQGTGA in the germline V gene. CDR3 size: 16 residues.